This entry concerns a single T cell receptor (beta chain). The entry originates in a study of blood T cell repertoires in COVID-19. Study at large: The United States, Italy and Spain supplied acute and convalescent COVID-19 samples. Nucleic acid was either cDNA or gDNA, and it came from T cells, B-cell-depleted T cells, or PBMCs.

Original handling: Reference gene primers were amplified, and this amplification served to estimate nucleated cell counts. The method was immunoSEQ multiplex PCR; TCRdb's version includes in-frame clones alone and lacks a portion of them. The V and J calls and clone size come from that table; D and trimming were worked out from the DNA. The data contain some 500,000 clones, less than 90% of them singletons. The V segment lost 10 bases and the J segment 5 bases; nucleotides outside the gene matches: 13. This CDR3 contains 16 residues. Per the germline V gene, CDR1 is LNHDA and CDR2 is SQIVND (reference sequence). One Seattle source followed patients from active infection through their disease course.

The TCR was taken from a woman between 45 and 65 years old with COVID-19, enrolled during active disease. The sample comprised peripheral blood. The chain combines TRBV19 with TRBJ1-5; 11 bases fit TRBD1. The CDR3 nucleotides are TGTGCCACCCTCACAAAACCGGGACAGGGGGATCAGCCCCAGCATTTT. Protein: CATLTKPGQGDQPQHF.